This T cell receptor beta chain was observed in a study of human T cells and chemical hapten exposure. The time point is: patch test 3, about 24 weeks after DPC sensitization. The treatment was: therapeutic diphenylcyclopropenone sensitization with weekly scalp DPC. This clonotype was seen a handful of times. In TCRdb, the RACE reads were re-called with MiXCR into one record per CDR3 protein. The repertoire includes more than 150,000 distinct CDR3 sequences, approximately 24% of them detected once, and 2% to 2.5% sits in the top ten. The V gene's germline CDR1 is KGHSH and CDR2 LQKENI. CDR3 length: 14 amino acids. V shed 3 bases and J shed 5 bases, with 13 bases lying between them.

The rearrangement joins TRBV18 to TRBJ2-5; no reliable D call. Sequenced here: whole blood, sampled in connection with sensitization to the hapten diphenylcyclopropenone (DPC). The sequence was collected from a woman in her thirties or forties with alopecia areata. Some clones in this sample may be carry-over from other donors' samples. CDR3 DNA: TGTGCCAGCTCACCTATCAGCATAACGGAGACCCAGTACTTC. As protein: CASSPISITETQYF.